Below, 5 T cell receptor beta chains from the same sample are listed, as sequenced in a study of blood T cell repertoires in COVID-19. Clones were read by immunoSEQ multiplex PCR, and TCRdb kept only the in-frame ones, dropping some. The sample consists of approximately 260,000 clones, around 83% of them appearing once. The source material was peripheral blood. The receptor set was obtained from a woman at least 80 years old with acute or convalescent COVID-19.

The genes are TRBV7-6 and TRBJ1-2; 7 nucleotides align to TRBD1. Germline V CDR1 and CDR2: SGHVS, FNYEAQ. Unmatched junction bases numbered 14, after V lost 3 bases and J lost 7 bases. This CDR3 spans 16 amino acids. CDR3 region: CASSLGSRGTGGGYTF. The DNA for the CDR3 is TGTGCCAGCAGCTTGGGTTCCAGGGGGACTGGGGGTGGCTACACCTTC.

This rearrangement joins TRBV5-1 to TRBJ2-2, with a possible D match to TRBD1 (5 bases). Germline CDR1 reads SGHRS; CDR2 reads YFSETQ. The CDR3 spans 15 residues. V dropped 0 bases and J dropped 3 bases, with 9 bases sitting between them. This CDR3 is CASSLAGQDTGELFF. The CDR3, as DNA: TGCGCCAGCAGCTTGGCCGGACAAGACACCGGGGAGCTGTTTTTT.

This chain uses TRBV28 with TRBJ1-4; TRBD1 is a possible D gene (5 bases). This CDR3 region has 14 residues. V was pared by 10 bases and J by 7 bases, with 19 bases between. Per the germline V gene, CDR1 is MDHEN and CDR2 is SYDVKM. In nucleotides, the CDR3 is TGTGCCACCAAGGGCGGGACTGGGCGTGAAAAACTGTTTTTT. It encodes CATKGGTGREKLFF.

The chain uses TRBV5-4 and TRBJ2-3; 12 bases line up with TRBD2. Germline CDR1 reads SGHNT; CDR2 reads YYREEE (reference sequence). With V trimmed by 4 bases and J by 2 bases, 5 bases remained unmatched. The CDR3 is 16 amino acids. The CDR3 DNA is TGTGCCAGCAGCCCAGGACTAGCGGGGCTCACAGATACGCAGTATTTT. It yields the protein CASSPGLAGLTDTQYF.

The chain carries TRBV15 and TRBJ1-3; the D gene is possibly TRBD1 (6 bases). The CDR3 spans 16 residues. Per the germline V gene, CDR1 is LNHNV and CDR2 is YYDKDF (reference sequence). Trimming left V 7 bases short and J 0 bases short, with 16 bases between. DNA of the CDR3: TGTGCCACCACCTCGGGACACCCAGGCTCTGGAAACACCATATATTTT. Translating gives CATTSGHPGSGNTIYF. Full variable domain (remainder filled in from reference TRBV15 and TRBJ1-3): DAMVIQNPRYQVTQFGKPVTLSCSQTLNHNVMYWYQQKSSQAPKLLFHYYDKDFNNEADTPDNFQSRRPNTSFCFLDIRSPGLGDTAMYLCATTSGHPGSGNTIYFGEGSWLTVV.